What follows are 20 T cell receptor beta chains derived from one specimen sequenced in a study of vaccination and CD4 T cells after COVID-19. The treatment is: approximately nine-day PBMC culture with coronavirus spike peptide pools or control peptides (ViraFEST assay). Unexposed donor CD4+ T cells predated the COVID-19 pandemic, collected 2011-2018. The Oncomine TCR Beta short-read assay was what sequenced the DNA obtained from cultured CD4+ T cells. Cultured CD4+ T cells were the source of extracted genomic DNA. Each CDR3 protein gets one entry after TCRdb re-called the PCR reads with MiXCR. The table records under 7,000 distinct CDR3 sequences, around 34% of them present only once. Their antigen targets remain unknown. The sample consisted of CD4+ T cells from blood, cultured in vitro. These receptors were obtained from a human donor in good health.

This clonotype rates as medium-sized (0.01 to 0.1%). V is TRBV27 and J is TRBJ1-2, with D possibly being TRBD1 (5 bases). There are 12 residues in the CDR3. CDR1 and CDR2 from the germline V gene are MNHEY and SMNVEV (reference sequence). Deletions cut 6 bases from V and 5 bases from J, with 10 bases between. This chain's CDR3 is CASSPEGYGYTF. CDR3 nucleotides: TGTGCCAGCAGCCCGGAGGGGTATGGCTACACCTTC.

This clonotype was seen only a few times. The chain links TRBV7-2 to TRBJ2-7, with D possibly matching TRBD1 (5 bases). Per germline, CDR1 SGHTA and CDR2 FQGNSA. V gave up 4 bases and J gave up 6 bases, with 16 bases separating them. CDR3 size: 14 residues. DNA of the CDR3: TGTGCCAGCAGCTCTCAGGGTATCGGCGTCGAGCAGTACTTC. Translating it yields CASSSQGIGVEQYF.

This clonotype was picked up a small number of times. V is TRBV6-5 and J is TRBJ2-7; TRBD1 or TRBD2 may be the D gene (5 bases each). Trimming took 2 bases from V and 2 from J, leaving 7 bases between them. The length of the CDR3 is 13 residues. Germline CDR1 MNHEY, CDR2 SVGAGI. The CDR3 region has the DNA TGTGCCAGCAGTTACGGGACGACCTACGAGCAGTACTTC. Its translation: CASSYGTTYEQYF.

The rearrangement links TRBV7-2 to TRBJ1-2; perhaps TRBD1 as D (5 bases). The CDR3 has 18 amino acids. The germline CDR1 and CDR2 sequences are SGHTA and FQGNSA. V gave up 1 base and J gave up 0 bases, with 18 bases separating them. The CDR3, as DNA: TGTGCCAGCAGCTTAGTCTGGGACGGGAGAGGGGCTAACTATGGCTACACCTTC. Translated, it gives CASSLVWDGRGANYGYTF.

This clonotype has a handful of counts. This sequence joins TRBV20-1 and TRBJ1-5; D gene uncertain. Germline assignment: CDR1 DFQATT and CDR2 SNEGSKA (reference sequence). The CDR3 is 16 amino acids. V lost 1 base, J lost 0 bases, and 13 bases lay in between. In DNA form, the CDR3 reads TGCAGTGCTAGAGTTATGAAAGATTATAGCAATCAGCCCCAGCATTTT. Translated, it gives CSARVMKDYSNQPQHF.

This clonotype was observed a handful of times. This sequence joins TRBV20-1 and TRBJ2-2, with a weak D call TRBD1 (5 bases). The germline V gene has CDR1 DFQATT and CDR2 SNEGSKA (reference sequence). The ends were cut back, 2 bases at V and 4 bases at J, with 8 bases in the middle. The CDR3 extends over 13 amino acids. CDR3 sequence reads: CSARRGSTGELFF. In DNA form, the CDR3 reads TGCAGTGCTAGAAGGGGATCCACCGGGGAGCTGTTTTTT.

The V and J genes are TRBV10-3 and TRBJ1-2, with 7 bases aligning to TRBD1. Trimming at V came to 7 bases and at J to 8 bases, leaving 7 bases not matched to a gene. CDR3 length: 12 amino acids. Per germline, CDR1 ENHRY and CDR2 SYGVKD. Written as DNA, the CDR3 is TGTGCCATCACTCCGACAGGGCGAGGCTACACCTTC. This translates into CAITPTGRGYTF.

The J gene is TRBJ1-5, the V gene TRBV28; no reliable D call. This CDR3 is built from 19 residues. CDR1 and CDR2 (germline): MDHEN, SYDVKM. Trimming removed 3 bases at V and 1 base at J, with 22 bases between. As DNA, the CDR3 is TGTGCCAGCAGTTTCGAGCGTCCTAAGGGTGGAGGAAGCAATCAGCCCCAGCATTTT. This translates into CASSFERPKGGGSNQPQHF.

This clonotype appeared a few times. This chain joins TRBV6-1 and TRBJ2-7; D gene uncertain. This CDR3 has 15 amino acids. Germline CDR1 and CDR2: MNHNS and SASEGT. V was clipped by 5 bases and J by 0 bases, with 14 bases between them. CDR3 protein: CASSPTLGFSYEQYF. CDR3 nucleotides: TGTGCCAGCAGTCCGACCCTGGGCTTCTCCTACGAGCAGTACTTC.

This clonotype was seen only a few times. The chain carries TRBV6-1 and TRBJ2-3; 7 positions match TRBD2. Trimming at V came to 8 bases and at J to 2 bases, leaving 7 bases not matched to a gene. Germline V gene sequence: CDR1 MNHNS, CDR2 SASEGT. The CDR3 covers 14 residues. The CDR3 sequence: CASGGVGDTDTQYF. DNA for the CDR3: TGTGCCAGCGGGGGGGTAGGGGACACAGATACGCAGTATTTT.

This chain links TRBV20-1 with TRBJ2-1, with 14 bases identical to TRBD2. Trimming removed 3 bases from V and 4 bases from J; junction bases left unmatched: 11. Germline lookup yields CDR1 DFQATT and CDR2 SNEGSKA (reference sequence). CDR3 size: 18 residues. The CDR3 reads CSARGGTSGSAWYNEQFF. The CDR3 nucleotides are TGCAGTGCTAGGGGCGGGACTAGCGGGAGTGCGTGGTACAATGAGCAGTTCTTC.

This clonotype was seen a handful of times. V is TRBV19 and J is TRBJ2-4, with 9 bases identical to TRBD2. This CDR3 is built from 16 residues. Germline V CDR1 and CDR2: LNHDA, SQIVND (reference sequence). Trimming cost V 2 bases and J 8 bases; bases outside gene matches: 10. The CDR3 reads CASSISTSGPWDIQYF. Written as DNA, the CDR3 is TGTGCCAGTAGTATATCGACTAGCGGCCCTTGGGACATTCAGTACTTC.

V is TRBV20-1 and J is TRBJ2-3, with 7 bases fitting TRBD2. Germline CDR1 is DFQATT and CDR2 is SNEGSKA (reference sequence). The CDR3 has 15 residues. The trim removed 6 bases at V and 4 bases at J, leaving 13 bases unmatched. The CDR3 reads CSAPRGGAFADTQYF. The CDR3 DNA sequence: TGCAGTGCCCCCCGGGGAGGGGCCTTTGCAGATACGCAGTATTTT.

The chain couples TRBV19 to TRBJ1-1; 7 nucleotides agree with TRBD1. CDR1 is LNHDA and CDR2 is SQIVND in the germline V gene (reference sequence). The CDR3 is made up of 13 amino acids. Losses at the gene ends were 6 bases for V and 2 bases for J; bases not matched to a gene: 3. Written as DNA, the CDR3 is TGTGCCAGTAGAAGGGGGCTAAACACTGAAGCTTTCTTT. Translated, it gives CASRRGLNTEAFF.

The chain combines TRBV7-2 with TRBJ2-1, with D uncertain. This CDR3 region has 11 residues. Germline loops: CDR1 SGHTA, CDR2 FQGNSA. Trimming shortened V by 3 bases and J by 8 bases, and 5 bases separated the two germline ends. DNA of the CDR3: TGTGCCAGCAGCTTTGACGATGAGCAGTTCTTC. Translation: CASSFDDEQFF.

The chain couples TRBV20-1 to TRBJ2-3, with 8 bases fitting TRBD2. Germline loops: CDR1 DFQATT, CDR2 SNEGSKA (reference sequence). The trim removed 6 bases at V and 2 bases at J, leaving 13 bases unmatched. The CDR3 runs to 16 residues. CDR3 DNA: TGCAGTGCCCCCGATAGACGTAGCGGGGCCACAGATACGCAGTATTTT. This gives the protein CSAPDRRSGATDTQYF.

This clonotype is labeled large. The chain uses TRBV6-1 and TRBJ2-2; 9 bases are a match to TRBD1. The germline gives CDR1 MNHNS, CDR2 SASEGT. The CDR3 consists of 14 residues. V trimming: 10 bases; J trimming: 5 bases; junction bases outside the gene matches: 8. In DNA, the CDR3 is TGTGCCACCGAGGACAGGGGTCATACCGGGGAGCTGTTTTTT. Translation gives CATEDRGHTGELFF.

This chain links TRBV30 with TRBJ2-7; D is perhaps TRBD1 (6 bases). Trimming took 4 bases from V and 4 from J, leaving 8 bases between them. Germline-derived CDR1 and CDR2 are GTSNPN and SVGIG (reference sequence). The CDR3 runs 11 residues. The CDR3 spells CAWKGEYEQYF. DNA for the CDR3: TGTGCCTGGAAGGGGGAATACGAGCAGTACTTC.

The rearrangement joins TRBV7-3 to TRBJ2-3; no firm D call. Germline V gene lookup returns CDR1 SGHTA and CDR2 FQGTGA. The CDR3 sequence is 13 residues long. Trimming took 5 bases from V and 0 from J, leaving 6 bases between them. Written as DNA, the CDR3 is TGTGCCAGCAGCCCAGGCAGCACAGATACGCAGTATTTT. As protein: CASSPGSTDTQYF.

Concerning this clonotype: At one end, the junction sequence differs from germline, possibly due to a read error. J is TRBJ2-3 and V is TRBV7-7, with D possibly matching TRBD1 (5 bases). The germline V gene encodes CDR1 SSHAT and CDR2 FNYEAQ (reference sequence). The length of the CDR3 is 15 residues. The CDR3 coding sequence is TGTGCTAGCAGCCGGAACTGGGGCGACACAGATACGCAGTATTTT. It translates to CASSRNWGDTDTQYF.